The T cell receptor beta chain described here comes from a study of technical replicates of blood from several donors. The CDR3 runs to 11 residues. Assay: immunoSEQ multiplex PCR; the TCRdb copy retains only in-frame clones and omits some. The data show 80,000 to 85,000 clones, with 75% to 90% seen just once and approximately 0.39% held by the top ten. The TCR sequence derives from a human donor in good health. Material: T cells isolated from PBMCs. The chain links TRBV12-2 to TRBJ2-1; the D segment call TRBD2 is taken from the table without a DNA check. TRBV12-2 is given as a pseudogene. CDR3 bases: TGTGCTCTGCGGGAGTTTCTTGAGCAGTTCTTC. Translating gives CALREFLEQFF.